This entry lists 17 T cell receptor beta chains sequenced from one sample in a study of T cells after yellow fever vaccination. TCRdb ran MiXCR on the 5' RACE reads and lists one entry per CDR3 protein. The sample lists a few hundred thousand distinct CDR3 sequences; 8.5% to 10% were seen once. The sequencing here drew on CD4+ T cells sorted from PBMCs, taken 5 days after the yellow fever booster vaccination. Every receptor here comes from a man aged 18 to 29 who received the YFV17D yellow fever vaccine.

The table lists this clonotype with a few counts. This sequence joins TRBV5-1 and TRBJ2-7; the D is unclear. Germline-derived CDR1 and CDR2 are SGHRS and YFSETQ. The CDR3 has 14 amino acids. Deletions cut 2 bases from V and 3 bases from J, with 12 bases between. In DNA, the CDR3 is TGCGCCAGCAGCTTTACGGCAGAGAGCTACGAGCAGTACGTC. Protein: CASSFTAESYEQYV.

CDR3 DNA sequence: TGTGCCAGCAGCCAAGATTGGGGGGGTGGCTACACCTTC. Protein sequence: CASSQDWGGGYTF. J is TRBJ1-2 and V is TRBV3-1; D possibly corresponds to TRBD1 (5 bases). The CDR3 is 13 amino acids. Trimming left V 0 bases short and J 7 bases short, with 9 bases between. Germline V gene sequence: CDR1 LGHDT, CDR2 YNNKEL (reference sequence).

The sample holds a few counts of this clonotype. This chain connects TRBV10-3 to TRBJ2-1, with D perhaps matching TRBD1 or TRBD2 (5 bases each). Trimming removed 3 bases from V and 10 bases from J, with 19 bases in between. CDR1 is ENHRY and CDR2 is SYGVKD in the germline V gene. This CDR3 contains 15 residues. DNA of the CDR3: TGTGCCATCAGTGACCGCCGGGACGGGTTGTCGGAGCAGTTCTTC. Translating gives CAISDRRDGLSEQFF.

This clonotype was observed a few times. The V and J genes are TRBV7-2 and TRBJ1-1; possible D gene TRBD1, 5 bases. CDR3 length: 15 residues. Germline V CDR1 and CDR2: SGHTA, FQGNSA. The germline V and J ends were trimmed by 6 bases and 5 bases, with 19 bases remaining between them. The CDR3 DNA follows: TGTGCCAGCAGGTGGCCCGGGGCGCTGTCGACTGAAGCTTTCTTT. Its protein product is CASRWPGALSTEAFF.

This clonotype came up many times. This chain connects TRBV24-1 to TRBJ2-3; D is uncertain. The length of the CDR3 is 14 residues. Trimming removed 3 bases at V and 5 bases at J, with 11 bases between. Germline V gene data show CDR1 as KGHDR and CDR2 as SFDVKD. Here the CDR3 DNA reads TGTGCCACCAGTGATCCTAGGTCCAGAGATACGCAGTATTTT. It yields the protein CATSDPRSRDTQYF.

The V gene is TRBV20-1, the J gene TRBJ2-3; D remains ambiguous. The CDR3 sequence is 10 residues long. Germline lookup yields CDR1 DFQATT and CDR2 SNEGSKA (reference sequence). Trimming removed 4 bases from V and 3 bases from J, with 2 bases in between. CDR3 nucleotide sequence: TGCAGTGCTATGACAGATACGCAGTATTTT. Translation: CSAMTDTQYF.

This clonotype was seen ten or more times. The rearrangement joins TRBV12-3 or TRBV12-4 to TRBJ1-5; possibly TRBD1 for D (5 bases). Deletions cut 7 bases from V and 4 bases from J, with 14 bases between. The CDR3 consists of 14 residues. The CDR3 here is CASTTVSANQPQHF. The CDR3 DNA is TGTGCCAGCACGACAGTCTCCGCGAATCAGCCCCAGCATTTT.

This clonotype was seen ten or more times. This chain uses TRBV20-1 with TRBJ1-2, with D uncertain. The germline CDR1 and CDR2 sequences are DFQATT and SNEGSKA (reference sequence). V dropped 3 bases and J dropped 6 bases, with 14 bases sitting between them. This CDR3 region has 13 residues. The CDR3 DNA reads TGCAGTGCTAGTAATCAGTTTTGGGATGGCTACACCTTC. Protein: CSASNQFWDGYTF.

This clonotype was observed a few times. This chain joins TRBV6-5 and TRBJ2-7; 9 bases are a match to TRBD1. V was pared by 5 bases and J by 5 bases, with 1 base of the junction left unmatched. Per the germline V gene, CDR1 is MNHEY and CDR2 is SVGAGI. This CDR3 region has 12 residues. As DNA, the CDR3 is TGTGCCAGCAGTGGGGACAGGGACGAGCAGTACTTC. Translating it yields CASSGDRDEQYF.

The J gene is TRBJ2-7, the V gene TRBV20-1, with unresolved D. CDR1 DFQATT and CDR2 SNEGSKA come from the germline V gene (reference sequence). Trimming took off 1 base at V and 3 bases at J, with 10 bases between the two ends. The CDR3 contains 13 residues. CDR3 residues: CSARGNGVYEQYF. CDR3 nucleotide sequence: TGCAGTGCTAGAGGGAATGGAGTCTACGAGCAGTACTTC.

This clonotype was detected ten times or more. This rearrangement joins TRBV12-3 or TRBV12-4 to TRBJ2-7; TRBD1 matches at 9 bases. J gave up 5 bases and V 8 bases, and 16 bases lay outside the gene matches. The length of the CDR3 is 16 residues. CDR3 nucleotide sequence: TGTGCCAGCTCCGTCCCGGGACAGGGTCGGGGCGACGAGCAGTACTTC. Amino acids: CASSVPGQGRGDEQYF.

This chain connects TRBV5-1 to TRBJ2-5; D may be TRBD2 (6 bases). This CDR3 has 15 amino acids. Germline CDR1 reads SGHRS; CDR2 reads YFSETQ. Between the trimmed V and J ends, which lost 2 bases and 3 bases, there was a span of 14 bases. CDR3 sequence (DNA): TGCGCCAGCAGCTTTGGGACTCGACAGAAAGAGACCCAGTACTTC. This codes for CASSFGTRQKETQYF.

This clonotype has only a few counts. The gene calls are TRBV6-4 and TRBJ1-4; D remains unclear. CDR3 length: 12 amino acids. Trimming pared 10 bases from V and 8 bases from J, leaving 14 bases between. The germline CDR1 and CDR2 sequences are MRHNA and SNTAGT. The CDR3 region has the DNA TGTGCCACCCAACGCGAGGTGGAAAAACTGTTTTTT. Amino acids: CATQREVEKLFF.

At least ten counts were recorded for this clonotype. The CDR3 nucleotides read TGTGCCAGCTCACTAAGCTACCGGGACGAAGAGCAGTACGTC. Its protein product is CASSLSYRDEEQYV. The chain is built from TRBV18 and TRBJ2-7; D may match TRBD1 or TRBD2 (5 bases each). In germline, CDR1 is KGHSH, CDR2 LQKENI. This CDR3 contains 14 residues. Trimming left V 4 bases short and J 7 bases short, with 17 bases between.

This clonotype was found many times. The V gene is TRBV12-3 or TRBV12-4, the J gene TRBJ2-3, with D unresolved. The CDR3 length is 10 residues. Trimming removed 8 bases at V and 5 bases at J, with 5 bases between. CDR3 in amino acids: CASRGDTQYF. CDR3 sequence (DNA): TGTGCCAGCCGTGGAGATACGCAGTATTTT.

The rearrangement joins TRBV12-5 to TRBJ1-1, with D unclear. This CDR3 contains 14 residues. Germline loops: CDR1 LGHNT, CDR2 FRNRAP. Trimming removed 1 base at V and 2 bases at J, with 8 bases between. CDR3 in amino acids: CASGLGSFNTEAFF. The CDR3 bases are TGTGCTAGTGGTTTGGGGTCTTTTAACACTGAAGCTTTCTTT. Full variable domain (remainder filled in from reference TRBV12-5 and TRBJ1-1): DARVTQTPRHKVTEMGQEVTMRCQPILGHNTVFWYRQTMMQGLELLAYFRNRAPLDDSGMPKDRFSAEMPDATLATLKIQPSEPRDSAVYFCASGLGSFNTEAFFGQGTRLTVV.

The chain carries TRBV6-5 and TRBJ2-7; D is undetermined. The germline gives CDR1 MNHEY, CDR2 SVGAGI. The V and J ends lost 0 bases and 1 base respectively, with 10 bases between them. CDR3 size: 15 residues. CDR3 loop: CASSYSFAVSYEQYF. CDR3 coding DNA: TGTGCCAGCAGTTACTCCTTCGCAGTTTCCTACGAGCAGTACTTC.